The clone carrying this TCR beta chain has a handful of counts. No antigen is known for it. The sample belongs to a study of T cell repertoires in cytomegalovirus infection. Looking at the study overall: A matching HLA type, together with CMV infection, was signaled by public TCR beta signatures. Study-wide points: Frequencies of public TCR beta families were cumulated, and this identified carriers of CMV plus the relevant HLA. CMV-specific TCR beta clonotypes restricted by HLA-C were the ones dominating the ex vivo response.

The junction had 5 bases not matched to a gene; V was cut back by 4 bases and J by 1 base. The V gene's germline CDR1 is SGHTA and CDR2 FQGNSA. This CDR3 region has 15 residues. A single record per CDR3 protein comes from TCRdb applying MiXCR to the reads. The sample contains about 110,000 distinct CDR3 sequences, under 50% of which appear only once. This chain uses TRBV7-2 with TRBJ1-1, with TRBD1 matching over 8 bases. The receptor's source is a human donor in good health (CMV status not recorded). Some clones in this sample may be carry-over from other donors' samples. The sequencing here drew on CD8+ T cells from cultured PBMCs, taken from culture after CMV antigen stimulation. The CDR3 reads CASSWGTGGNTEAFF. CDR3 sequence (DNA): TGTGCCAGCAGCTGGGGGACAGGCGGGAACACTGAAGCTTTCTTT.